This T cell receptor beta chain was profiled in a study of T cells expressing NK-cell markers. Turning to the study itself: Just one sequenced donor of eight was HCMV-seronegative, while seven were seropositive.

One entry per CDR3 protein, without DNA, is what TCRdb gives after re-calling the 5' RACE reads. This table holds roughly 430,000 distinct CDR3 sequences. Looked up from germline, CDR1 is KGHSH and CDR2 is LQKENI. The CDR3 loop spans 15 amino acids. Remarks on this clonotype: Its antigen is undetermined.

Study results and caveats: The contribution of dominant NKG2C+ clonotypes to CD8+ T cells in six donors was about 1.0-7.5%.

Sequencing input: blood T cells: a sorted CD56 or NKG2C T cell subset, CD4+ or CD8+ T cells, or bulk PBMC T cells (not recorded which). The chain carries TRBV18 and TRBJ2-7; TCRdb calls TRBD1, which cannot be checked without DNA. This sequence originates from a woman aged 18 to 69 in good health. The CDR3 protein is CASSPPGAGSYEQYF.